These 11 T cell receptor beta chains originate from one sample sequenced in a study of memory CD4+ T cells and cytomegalovirus serostatus. Some clones are missing from TCRdb's copy, which holds only in-frame ones; the method was immunoSEQ multiplex PCR. The table lists 35,000 to 50,000 clones, 65% to 80% of them singletons. Single viable CD3+CD4+CD8-CD45RO+ cells were sorted as the memory CD4+ T cells. Input material: memory CD4+ T cells from blood. The receptors were sampled from an adult in good health and CMV-seronegative.

This chain uses TRBV27 with TRBJ1-2; D is uncertain. Trimming pared 6 bases from V and 2 bases from J, leaving 13 bases between. The germline gives CDR1 MNHEY, CDR2 SMNVEV (reference sequence). This CDR3 comprises 14 residues. DNA for the CDR3: TGTGCCAGCAGGGCCCAACCAACGAACTATGGCTACACCTTC. This codes for CASRAQPTNYGYTF.

In its sample, this clone was seen a few times. The J gene is TRBJ2-5, the V gene TRBV5-1, with 16 nucleotides matching TRBD2. CDR3 size: 14 residues. CDR1 is SGHRS and CDR2 is YFSETQ in the germline V gene. Losses at the gene ends were 3 bases for V and 11 bases for J; bases not matched to a gene: 4. CDR3 in amino acids: CASSSGTSGGEQYF. The CDR3 DNA is TGCGCCAGCAGCTCCGGGACTAGCGGGGGGGAGCAGTACTTC.

The rearrangement links TRBV4-1 to TRBJ2-3, with 9 bases matching TRBD2. CDR3 length: 16 amino acids. Germline trimming cut 0 bases from V and 3 bases from J; bases unmatched to any gene: 4. Germline CDR1 reads MGHRA; CDR2 reads YSYEKL. As DNA, the CDR3 is TGCGCCAGCAGCCAAGATGTGAGCGGGGGGACAGATACGCAGTATTTT. Translating it yields CASSQDVSGGTDTQYF.

This clone has just one count. This chain joins TRBV19 and TRBJ2-3; D is uncertain. The CDR3 extends over 13 amino acids. Trimming shortened V by 4 bases and J by 4 bases, and 9 bases separated the two germline ends. Germline V gene sequence: CDR1 LNHDA, CDR2 SQIVND (reference sequence). The CDR3 reads CASSTLKADTQYF. CDR3 coding DNA: TGTGCCAGTAGTACTTTAAAAGCAGATACGCAGTATTTT. The full variable domain, with the rest looked up from reference TRBV19 and TRBJ2-3, is DGGITQSPKYLFRKEGQNVTLSCEQNLNHDAMYWYRQDPGQGLRLIYYSQIVNDFQKGDIAEGYSVSREKKESFPLTVTSAQKNPTAFYLCASSTLKADTQYFGPGTRLTVL.

The genes are TRBV27 and TRBJ2-7; 8 positions match TRBD2. CDR1 is MNHEY, CDR2 SMNVEV, per germline (reference sequence). The V and J ends lost 8 bases and 7 bases, in that order; junction bases with no gene match: 16. The CDR3 is 15 residues long. The DNA for the CDR3 is TGTGCCAGCTCAGGGGCGGGGGGCCTCGTTGGAGAGCAGTACTTC. Translating gives CASSGAGGLVGEQYF.

The rearrangement links TRBV11-2 to TRBJ2-1, with TRBD1 identical over 8 bases. The CDR3 is 15 residues long. CDR1 and CDR2 from the germline V gene are SGHAT and FQNNGV. Trimming removed 5 bases from V and 10 bases from J; junction bases left unmatched: 13. The CDR3 loop reads CASSPGGTGRLEQFF. The CDR3 DNA reads as TGTGCCAGCAGCCCAGGGGGCACAGGGAGGTTAGAGCAGTTCTTC.

The chain couples TRBV28 to TRBJ1-5; D gene ambiguous. V dropped 2 bases and J dropped 3 bases, with 17 bases sitting between them. Germline V gene data show CDR1 as MDHEN and CDR2 as SYDVKM. This CDR3 spans 17 amino acids. DNA for the CDR3: TGTGCCAGCAGTTTAATTGGTAGGAGGGCGGACAATCAGCCCCAGCATTTT. As protein: CASSLIGRRADNQPQHF.

This clone was seen only a few times. The chain combines TRBV11-2 with TRBJ2-3, with unresolved D. CDR1 and CDR2 (germline): SGHAT, FQNNGV. The CDR3 has 14 amino acids. The V gene lost 4 bases and the J gene lost 2 bases, with 10 bases spanning the gap. The CDR3 spells CASSSLRNTDTQYF. CDR3 nucleotides: TGTGCCAGCAGCTCCCTACGCAACACAGATACGCAGTATTTT.

This clone has just a few counts. This sequence joins TRBV29-1 and TRBJ1-1, with D maybe TRBD1 (6 bases). Trimming left V 6 bases short and J 3 bases short, with 14 bases between. This CDR3 has 13 residues. CDR1 and CDR2 (germline): SQVTM, ANQGSEA. Here the CDR3 reads CSVAPGQDTEAFF. CDR3 nucleotide sequence: TGCAGCGTCGCGCCGGGACAAGACACTGAAGCTTTCTTT. The complete variable domain, with remaining parts taken from reference TRBV29-1 and TRBJ1-1, reads SAVISQKPSRDICQRGTSLTIQCQVDSQVTMMFWYRQQPGQSLTLIATANQGSEATYESGFVIDKFPISRPNLTFSTLTVSNMSPEDSSIYLCSVAPGQDTEAFFGQGTRLTVV.

This chain connects TRBV9 to TRBJ2-2; D not resolved. The V end was cut by 0 bases, the J end by 2 bases, with 5 bases between. This CDR3 is built from 14 residues. The V gene's germline CDR1 is SGDLS and CDR2 YYNGEE. The CDR3 DNA sequence: TGTGCCAGCAGCGTAGTCCCAAACACCGGGGAGCTGTTTTTT. This encodes CASSVVPNTGELFF. The full variable domain, in which reference TRBV9 and TRBJ2-2 provide the parts outside the CDR3, is DSGVTQTPKHLITATGQRVTLRCSPRSGDLSVYWYQQSLDQGLQFLIQYYNGEERAKGNILERFSAQQFPDLHSELNLSSLELGDSALYFCASSVVPNTGELFFGEGSRLTVL.

CDR3 sequence reads: CASSLRGSGGGYEQYF. CDR3 coding DNA: TGTGCCAGCAGCTTGAGGGGGAGTGGGGGGGGCTACGAGCAGTACTTC. J is TRBJ2-7 and V is TRBV5-5; D is perhaps TRBD2 (7 bases). Germline CDR1 is SGHKS and CDR2 is YYEKEE (reference sequence). The CDR3 has 16 amino acids. Trimming cost V 1 base and J 3 bases, with 17 bases left between them.